This T cell receptor beta chain was recorded in a study of blood T cell repertoires in COVID-19. Study details: Samples came from the United States, Italy and Spain, spanning acute and convalescent COVID-19. T cells, B-cell-depleted T cells, or PBMCs provided the cDNA or gDNA that served as material.

In the original workflow: How many nucleated cells were present was estimated from reference gene primer amplification. Clones were read by immunoSEQ multiplex PCR, and TCRdb kept only the in-frame ones, dropping some. V, J and clone size were drawn from that table, and D and trimming were deduced from the DNA. The sample shows about 240,000 clones, around 83% of them seen only once. Germline V gene lookup returns CDR1 SGHTA and CDR2 FQGNSA. With 1 base clipped from V and 7 bases from J, the junction kept 1 base outside the gene matches. This CDR3 spans 15 amino acids. The receptor's source is a man under 40 who had recovered from COVID-19. Sequenced input: peripheral blood. This chain joins TRBV7-2 and TRBJ2-1, with 13 positions matching TRBD2. In DNA, the CDR3 is TGTGCCAGCAGCTTAGAACTAGCGGGGGGGAATGAGCAGTTCTTC. Its translation is CASSLELAGGNEQFF. Complete variable domain (other parts from reference TRBV7-2 and TRBJ2-1): GAGVSQSPSNKVTEKGKDVELRCDPISGHTALYWYRQSLGQGLEFLIYFQGNSAPDKSGLPSDRFSAERTGGSVSTLTIQRTQQEDSAVYLCASSLELAGGNEQFFGPGTRLTVL.